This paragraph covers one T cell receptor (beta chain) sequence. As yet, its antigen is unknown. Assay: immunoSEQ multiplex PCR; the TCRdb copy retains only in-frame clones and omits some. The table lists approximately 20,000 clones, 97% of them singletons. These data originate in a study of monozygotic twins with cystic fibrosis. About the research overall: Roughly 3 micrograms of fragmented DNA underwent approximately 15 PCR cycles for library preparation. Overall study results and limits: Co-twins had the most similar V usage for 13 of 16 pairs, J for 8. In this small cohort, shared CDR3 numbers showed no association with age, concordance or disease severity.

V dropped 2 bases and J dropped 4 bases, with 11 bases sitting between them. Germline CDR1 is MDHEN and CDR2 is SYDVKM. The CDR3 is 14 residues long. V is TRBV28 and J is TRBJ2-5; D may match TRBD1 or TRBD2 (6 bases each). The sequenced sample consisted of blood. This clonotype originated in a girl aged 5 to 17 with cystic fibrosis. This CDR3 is CASSLTGAGETQYF. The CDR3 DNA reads TGTGCCAGCAGTTTAACGGGGGCGGGAGAGACCCAGTACTTC.